The next 12 T cell receptor beta chains were all read from a single sample in a study of graft-versus-host responses after intestinal transplantation. Graft samples were processed, releasing intraepithelial and lamina propria lymphocytes. Assay used: immunoSEQ multiplex PCR; TCRdb lists only in-frame clones, some missing. The sample carries 20,000 or so clones, roughly 79% recorded once. Sequences were derived from ileum tissue, sampled 12 days after intestinal transplant. All receptors come from a human patient who received an intestinal transplant, so some T cells may come from the graft donor.

This rearrangement joins TRBV2 to TRBJ1-2; the match to TRBD1 covers 9 bases. The germline CDR1 and CDR2 sequences are SNHLY and FYNNEI. CDR3 length: 15 residues. Trimming cost V 5 bases and J 4 bases; bases outside gene matches: 8. CDR3 amino acids: CASSWDRDESYGYTF. The CDR3 coding sequence is TGTGCCAGCAGTTGGGACAGGGACGAATCCTATGGCTACACCTTC.

This chain links TRBV7-6 with TRBJ1-4; 8 nucleotides line up with TRBD1. The CDR3 spans 13 residues. Trimming took 8 bases from V and 7 from J; bases not matched to a gene: 6. Germline assignment: CDR1 SGHVS and CDR2 FNYEAQ. The CDR3 sequence: CASGQGAREKLFF. The DNA of the CDR3 is TGTGCCAGCGGGCAGGGGGCGCGTGAAAAACTGTTTTTT.

The chain combines TRBV11-2 with TRBJ2-6, with D unresolved. CDR3 length equals 15 residues. Per germline, CDR1 SGHAT and CDR2 FQNNGV. V gave up 7 bases and J gave up 0 bases, with 10 bases separating them. The CDR3 protein is CASTPPSSGANVLTF. For the CDR3, the DNA is TGTGCCAGCACCCCGCCCAGCTCTGGGGCCAACGTCCTGACTTTC.

The rearrangement links TRBV4-1 to TRBJ1-5; possibly TRBD1 for D (6 bases). The CDR3 totals 18 residues. V was clipped by 0 bases and J by 1 base, with 16 bases between them. CDR1 and CDR2 from the germline V gene are MGHRA and YSYEKL. This chain's CDR3 is CASSQEVGRQGSNQPQHF. The CDR3, as DNA: TGCGCCAGCAGCCAAGAAGTCGGGCGGCAGGGGAGCAATCAGCCCCAGCATTTT.

The chain combines TRBV10-2 with TRBJ2-6; D not certain. V lost 7 bases and J lost 4, with 11 bases in between. The CDR3 covers 14 residues. Germline CDR1 is WSHSY and CDR2 is SAAADI. CDR3: CASTTPRGANVLTF. DNA of the CDR3: TGCGCCAGCACCACCCCGCGGGGGGCCAACGTCCTGACTTTC.

There are a few counts of this clone. The chain has TRBV7-6 and TRBJ2-1; TRBD1 agrees at 7 bases. From germline, CDR1 is SGHVS and CDR2 FNYEAQ. The CDR3 covers 14 residues. The junction had 9 bases not matched to a gene; V was cut back by 5 bases and J by 8 bases. The DNA of the CDR3 is TGTGCCAGCAGCCTAACAGGGGCGAGGGATGAGCAGTTCTTC. It codes for CASSLTGARDEQFF.

The chain employs TRBV27 and TRBJ2-7; TRBD1 matches 9 bases. The V gene end was trimmed by 3 bases and the J gene end by 4 bases; junction bases not matched to a gene: 4. Germline lookup yields CDR1 MNHEY and CDR2 SMNVEV (reference sequence). CDR3 length: 14 amino acids. The CDR3 DNA reads as TGTGCCAGCAGTTTCACGGGACAGGGTTACGAGCAGTACTTC. Translation: CASSFTGQGYEQYF.

The gene calls are TRBV18 and TRBJ2-1, with 12 bases matching TRBD2. The CDR3 is 16 amino acids. The trim removed 4 bases at V and 9 bases at J, leaving 10 bases unmatched. Looked up from germline, CDR1 is KGHSH and CDR2 is LQKENI. Here the CDR3 DNA reads TGTGCCAGCTCACTGAATCTAGCGGGAGGGCCGGGTGAGCAGTTCTTC. Translating it yields CASSLNLAGGPGEQFF.

The V call is TRBV2, the J call TRBJ2-5; D call uncertain. Trimming removed 2 bases at V and 9 bases at J, with 7 bases between. The CDR3 runs to 11 residues. Germline V lookup: CDR1 SNHLY, CDR2 FYNNEI. The CDR3 region has the DNA TGTGCCAGCAGTGAATGGTCGGCCCAGTACTTC. Its protein product is CASSEWSAQYF.

V and J are TRBV19 and TRBJ2-7, with 14 bases aligning to TRBD2. The CDR3 is 16 amino acids. Trimming removed 3 bases from V and 1 base from J; junction bases left unmatched: 2. Germline V gene sequence: CDR1 LNHDA, CDR2 SQIVND (reference sequence). The CDR3 sequence is CASSIRLAGGSYEQYF. In DNA, the CDR3 is TGTGCCAGTAGTATCAGACTAGCGGGAGGGTCCTACGAGCAGTACTTC.

This clone occurred a few times. The rearrangement joins TRBV6-5 to TRBJ1-5, with 8 bases lining up with TRBD1. This CDR3 contains 15 residues. From germline, CDR1 is MNHEY and CDR2 SVGAGI. With V trimmed by 5 bases and J by 5 bases, 8 bases remained unmatched. The CDR3 loop reads CASSPRDRFYQPQHF. DNA of the CDR3: TGTGCCAGCAGTCCCCGGGACAGGTTTTATCAGCCCCAGCATTTT.

This clone was detected only a few times. The chain recombines TRBV11-2 with TRBJ1-1; TRBD1 is a possible D gene (5 bases). This CDR3 has 15 residues. Germline assignment: CDR1 SGHAT and CDR2 FQNNGV. The V gene lost 4 bases and the J gene lost 4 bases, with 16 bases spanning the gap. CDR3 DNA sequence: TGTGCCAGCAGCTCCCAGGGTTTTGGGGCCACTGAAGCTTTCTTT. Translation gives CASSSQGFGATEAFF.